These 28 T cell receptor beta chains share one sample of origin, sequenced in a study of OX40 agonist ivuxolimab in advanced cancers. Only in-frame clones appear in the TCRdb table, and some are missing; sequencing was by immunoSEQ multiplex PCR. The table has 45,000 to 55,000 clones, approximately 94% seen once. This specimen was CD4+ or CD8+ T cells sorted from blood, taken in a trial of the OX40 agonist ivuxolimab. The receptors come from an adult with an advanced solid tumor such as melanoma, head and neck, liver or kidney cancer.

This chain joins TRBV5-1 and TRBJ2-5; 7 bases map to TRBD2. V trimming: 2 bases; J trimming: 2 bases; junction bases outside the gene matches: 3. Germline V gives CDR1 SGHRS, CDR2 YFSETQ. The CDR3 totals 14 residues. CDR3 protein: CASSFWTRQETQYF. Here the CDR3 DNA reads TGCGCCAGCAGCTTCTGGACTAGGCAAGAGACCCAGTACTTC.

The J gene is TRBJ2-7, the V gene TRBV11-2; D is possibly TRBD1 or TRBD2 (8 bases each). V was clipped by 0 bases and J by 12 bases, with 27 bases between them. The CDR3 runs to 17 residues. Germline lookup yields CDR1 SGHAT and CDR2 FQNNGV. CDR3 amino acids: CASSLDSLAGGAAGVYF. CDR3 nucleotide sequence: TGTGCCAGCAGCTTAGATAGCCTGGCAGGGGGCGCAGCGGGGGTGTACTTC.

This chain connects TRBV2 to TRBJ1-5, with D unclear. CDR1 is SNHLY, CDR2 FYNNEI, per germline. Trimming removed 3 bases from V and 3 bases from J, with 12 bases in between. The CDR3 is 15 amino acids. The CDR3 DNA is TGTGCCAGCAGTGAGACACGGACTACCAATCAGCCCCAGCATTTT. Translation gives CASSETRTTNQPQHF.

This chain joins TRBV7-9 and TRBJ1-5; D unclear. Germline lookup yields CDR1 SEHNR and CDR2 FQNEAQ (reference sequence). The germline V and J ends were trimmed by 5 bases and 3 bases, with 5 bases remaining between them. The CDR3 has 12 residues. In nucleotides, the CDR3 is TGTGCCAGCAGCCAAGACAATCAGCCCCAGCATTTT. Translated: CASSQDNQPQHF.

J is TRBJ2-1 and V is TRBV13, with a possible D match to TRBD2 (5 bases). From germline, CDR1 is PRHDT and CDR2 FYEKMQ (reference sequence). V lost 0 bases, J lost 0 bases, and 12 bases lay in between. This CDR3 region has 17 residues. CDR3 sequence reads: CASSLGRGLASYNEQFF. The DNA of the CDR3 is TGTGCCAGCAGCTTAGGCCGTGGCCTAGCCTCCTACAATGAGCAGTTCTTC.

The V gene is TRBV10-3, the J gene TRBJ2-3; 9 bases match TRBD1. The length of the CDR3 is 16 residues. J lost 0 bases, V lost 6 bases, and 7 bases had no gene match. Germline V CDR1 and CDR2: ENHRY, SYGVKD. This CDR3 reads CAISRTGAGSTDTQYF. The DNA of the CDR3 is TGTGCCATCAGCCGGACAGGGGCGGGAAGCACAGATACGCAGTATTTT.

This clone was recorded only once. This chain links TRBV19 with TRBJ2-1, with TRBD1 as a possible D gene (5 bases). From germline, CDR1 is LNHDA and CDR2 SQIVND (reference sequence). Trimming took 3 bases from V and 0 from J, leaving 9 bases between them. The CDR3 has 15 amino acids. DNA for the CDR3: TGTGCCAGTAGTATGCACAGGAGCTCCTACAATGAGCAGTTCTTC. Amino acids: CASSMHRSSYNEQFF.

V and J are TRBV9 and TRBJ2-1; D possibly uses TRBD1 or TRBD2 (7 bases each). Per the germline V gene, CDR1 is SGDLS and CDR2 is YYNGEE. V was clipped by 4 bases and J by 7 bases, with 18 bases between them. The CDR3 runs to 15 residues. CDR3 residues: CASSPAGGGWNEQFF. The CDR3 DNA is TGTGCCAGCAGCCCAGCAGGGGGGGGTTGGAATGAGCAGTTCTTC.

The sample holds a few counts of this clone. The chain links TRBV2 to TRBJ1-1; D gene uncertain. This CDR3 comprises 14 residues. V was shortened by 7 bases and J by 7 bases, with 19 bases between the two germline ends. CDR1 and CDR2 from the germline V gene are SNHLY and FYNNEI. CDR3 region: CASIRSEASVEAFF. DNA of the CDR3: TGTGCCAGCATCCGCTCCGAGGCAAGCGTTGAAGCTTTCTTT.

This chain uses TRBV11-3 with TRBJ1-1; no reliable D call. Germline values: CDR1 SGHNT, CDR2 YENEEA. V lost 5 bases, J lost 6 bases, and 4 bases lay in between. The CDR3 is 10 amino acids. CDR3 nucleotide sequence: TGTGCCAGCAGCCCCTCTGAAGCTTTCTTT. Translation gives CASSPSEAFF.

This clone was picked up one time. In DNA, the CDR3 is TGTGCCACCAAAATTGAGGTTTACAGCTCCTACAATGAGCAGTTCTTC. This sequence encodes CATKIEVYSSYNEQFF. The chain recombines TRBV5-8 with TRBJ2-1; no clear D. Trimming stripped 9 bases from V and 0 bases from J, with 19 bases between. Germline V gene sequence: CDR1 SGHTS, CDR2 YDEGEE. CDR3 length equals 16 residues.

Comments on this clone: The junction departs from the called germline gene at one end, perhaps through a read error. The chain carries TRBV20-1 and TRBJ2-7; D possibly uses TRBD1 or TRBD2 (5 bases each). The CDR3 sequence is 9 residues long. CDR1 is DFQATT, CDR2 SNEGSKA, per germline (reference sequence). The CDR3 protein is CSAMGERYF. The CDR3 DNA follows: TGCAGTGCTATGGGGGAGCGGTACTTC.

This clone was seen only once. The chain carries TRBV5-1 and TRBJ2-7; D tentatively fits TRBD1 or TRBD2 (6 bases each). This CDR3 is 16 amino acids long. Per germline, CDR1 SGHRS and CDR2 YFSETQ. Trimming took 0 bases from V and 0 from J, leaving 13 bases between them. In DNA form, the CDR3 reads TGCGCCAGCAGCTTGGCCGGGGGCCCGAGCTCCTACGAGCAGTACTTC. Translated: CASSLAGGPSSYEQYF.

In DNA, the CDR3 is TGTGCCAGCAGGACAGGCTCCTACGAGCAGTACTTC. Amino acids: CASRTGSYEQYF. The rearrangement links TRBV27 to TRBJ2-7, with D possibly TRBD1 on 6 matching bases. CDR3 length: 12 residues. Per germline, CDR1 MNHEY and CDR2 SMNVEV (reference sequence). Trimming removed 6 bases at V and 0 bases at J, with 6 bases between.

This rearrangement joins TRBV5-6 to TRBJ1-2, with 12 bases matching TRBD1. With 4 bases clipped from V and 5 bases from J, the junction kept 6 bases outside the gene matches. Germline assignment: CDR1 SGHDT and CDR2 YYEEEE. This CDR3 region has 15 residues. Written as DNA, the CDR3 is TGTGCCAGCAGCGCCCCGGGACAGGGGGCGTATGGCTACACCTTC. As protein: CASSAPGQGAYGYTF. The whole variable domain, remainder taken from reference TRBV5-6 and TRBJ1-2, is DAGVTQSPTHLIKTRGQQVTLRCSPKSGHDTVSWYQQALGQGPQFIFQYYEEEERQRGNFPDRFSGHQFPNYSSELNVNALLLGDSALYLCASSAPGQGAYGYTFGSGTRLTVV.

With respect to this clone: A junction boundary mismatches the germline segment, possibly from a read error. The rearrangement links TRBV7-9 to TRBJ1-1; weak D call: TRBD1 (6 bases). Germline CDR1 is SEHNR and CDR2 is FQNEAQ (reference sequence). The CDR3 loop spans 15 amino acids. CDR3 coding DNA: TGTGCCAGCAGCCTAGCAGGGGCTAGCCCCACTGAAGCTTTCTTT. Translating gives CASSLAGASPTEAFF. The complete variable domain, with remaining parts taken from reference TRBV7-9 and TRBJ1-1, reads DTGVSQNPRHKITKRGQNVTFRCDPISEHNRLYWYRQTLGQGPEFLTYFQNEAQLEKSRLLSDRFSAERPKGSFSTLEIQRTEQGDSAMYLCASSLAGASPTEAFFGQGTRLTVV.

The chain carries TRBV13 and TRBJ2-7; D possibly corresponds to TRBD2 (5 bases). Trimming took 0 bases from V and 2 from J, leaving 17 bases between them. The CDR3 covers 17 residues. Germline assignment: CDR1 PRHDT and CDR2 FYEKMQ (reference sequence). The CDR3 is CASSLGPSGGPTYEQYF. The DNA for the CDR3 is TGTGCCAGCAGCTTAGGCCCTAGTGGCGGGCCCACCTACGAGCAGTACTTC.

The rearrangement joins TRBV5-1 to TRBJ2-2; 8 nucleotides line up with TRBD1. Germline V lookup: CDR1 SGHRS, CDR2 YFSETQ. V shed 5 bases, J shed 5 bases, and the junction held 14 bases outside the gene matches. The CDR3 runs to 17 residues. This chain's CDR3 is CASRPLGDRGITGELFF. The CDR3 DNA follows: TGCGCCAGCAGGCCACTAGGAGACAGGGGAATTACCGGGGAGCTGTTTTTT.

The rearrangement uses TRBV29-1 and TRBJ2-2, with D hard to call. In germline, CDR1 is SQVTM, CDR2 ANQGSEA. The V and J ends lost 1 base and 2 bases respectively, with 8 bases between them. This CDR3 has 14 residues. Here the CDR3 reads CSVEGVSNTGELFF. Here the CDR3 DNA reads TGCAGCGTTGAAGGAGTCAGTAACACCGGGGAGCTGTTTTTT.

The rearrangement links TRBV30 to TRBJ2-7; 9 bases line up with TRBD2. Germline CDR1 reads GTSNPN; CDR2 reads SVGIG (reference sequence). The CDR3 consists of 12 residues. V was pared by 0 bases and J by 10 bases, with 4 bases of the junction left unmatched. For the CDR3, the DNA is TGTGCCTGGAGTGTAGGGCGGGAGGGCCAGTACTTC. Its protein is CAWSVGREGQYF.

This chain links TRBV2 with TRBJ2-2; D is undetermined. The germline V and J ends were trimmed by 9 bases and 2 bases, with 10 bases remaining between them. From germline, CDR1 is SNHLY and CDR2 FYNNEI. The length of the CDR3 is 13 residues. CDR3 in amino acids: CARSDPNTGELFF. The CDR3 nucleotides read TGTGCCAGATCAGATCCAAACACCGGGGAGCTGTTTTTT.

CDR3: CATSRDTGDEQFF. The CDR3 region has the DNA TGTGCCACCAGCAGAGATACGGGTGATGAGCAGTTCTTC. The chain has TRBV15 and TRBJ2-1; no firm D call. The CDR3 sequence is 13 residues long. The germline gives CDR1 LNHNV, CDR2 YYDKDF (reference sequence). Trimming shortened V by 0 bases and J by 8 bases, and 8 bases separated the two germline ends.

This clone has only one observation. This chain uses TRBV7-9 with TRBJ2-7; D call uncertain. Germline CDR1 and CDR2: SEHNR and FQNEAQ (reference sequence). V was clipped by 5 bases and J by 0 bases, with 11 bases between them. The CDR3 spans 14 residues. The CDR3 DNA reads TGTGCCAGCAGCACCTCCGTGAGCTCCTACGAGCAGTACTTC. As protein: CASSTSVSSYEQYF.

The J gene is TRBJ2-7, the V gene TRBV28, with unresolved D. The CDR3 has 15 residues. V dropped 2 bases and J dropped 3 bases, with 14 bases sitting between them. Germline-derived CDR1 and CDR2 are MDHEN and SYDVKM. CDR3 DNA sequence: TGTGCCAGCAGTTTAGGAATAGAATACTACTACGAGCAGTACTTC. Translated, it gives CASSLGIEYYYEQYF. Supplemented by reference TRBV28 and TRBJ2-7, the full variable domain reads DVKVTQSSRYLVKRTGEKVFLECVQDMDHENMFWYRQDPGLGLRLIYFSYDVKMKEKGDIPEGYSVSREKKERFSLILESASTNQTSMYLCASSLGIEYYYEQYFGPGTRLTVT.

The chain carries TRBV7-9 and TRBJ2-7, with D tentatively TRBD2 (5 bases). Germline V gene lookup returns CDR1 SEHNR and CDR2 FQNEAQ (reference sequence). V gave up 3 bases and J gave up 5 bases, with 5 bases separating them. There are 11 residues in the CDR3. CDR3 sequence reads: CASSFGNEQYF. The CDR3, as DNA: TGTGCCAGCAGCTTCGGGAACGAGCAGTACTTC.

The chain combines TRBV28 with TRBJ2-7; a possible D gene is TRBD1 (6 bases). Germline lookup yields CDR1 MDHEN and CDR2 SYDVKM. V gave up 5 bases and J gave up 4 bases, with 30 bases separating them. CDR3 size: 19 residues. This chain's CDR3 is CASSLRHPTGPTEEYEQYF. CDR3 bases: TGTGCCAGCAGTCTCCGACACCCGACAGGACCAACTGAAGAATACGAGCAGTACTTC.

This clone was seen once. J is TRBJ1-1 and V is TRBV9; 7 bases are a match to TRBD1. The CDR3 has 15 residues. Trimming cost V 6 bases and J 6 bases; bases outside gene matches: 14. Germline values: CDR1 SGDLS, CDR2 YYNGEE. The CDR3 protein is CASNPEGRGEAEAFF. In nucleotides, the CDR3 is TGTGCCAGCAACCCCGAGGGCAGGGGGGAGGCTGAAGCTTTCTTT.

The chain employs TRBV13 and TRBJ2-1, with D possibly matching TRBD2 (5 bases). V was trimmed by 5 bases and J by 2 bases, leaving 16 bases between them. Germline CDR1 reads PRHDT; CDR2 reads FYEKMQ (reference sequence). The CDR3 sequence is 16 residues long. The CDR3 DNA reads TGTGCCAGCAGCCCGCGAGACCCGGGAACCTACAATGAGCAGTTCTTC. Protein: CASSPRDPGTYNEQFF.